This T cell receptor beta chain is drawn from a study of T cells in Graves' hyperthyroidism and ophthalmopathy. Study observations and caveats: Peripheral blood also featured most of the thyroid clonotypes expanded above 0.001. Using 13 V-J features, a model discriminated ophthalmopathy from stable hyperthyroidism.

The TCR beta CDR3 regions underwent amplification using RNA transcripts as the source. The study used the HTBI primer set for a first-round RT-PCR of the TCR CDR3. TCRdb reprocessed the multiplex PCR reads with MiXCR, giving one entry per CDR3 protein. Here the sample spans more than 500,000 distinct CDR3 sequences, around 42% being singletons. The CDR3 sequence is 14 residues long. V was pared by 1 base and J by 1 base, with 7 bases between. Germline CDR1 is LGHDT and CDR2 is YNNKEL (reference sequence). Uncontrolled infections, other autoimmune diseases, pregnancy or lactation led to exclusion of patients. Clinical symptoms, serum thyroxine, TRAb, thyroid ultrasound and orbital computed tomography established diagnosis. This clonotype was observed a handful of times. What it recognizes is unknown.

The chain recombines TRBV3-1 with TRBJ1-1; D is undetermined. The clonotype originates from an adult woman with Graves' disease, either hyperthyroidism or ophthalmopathy (not recorded which). What was sequenced was peripheral blood or thyroid tissue (not recorded which). CDR3 protein: CASSQGAWNTEAFF. The DNA for the CDR3 is TGTGCCAGCAGCCAAGGGGCTTGGAACACTGAAGCTTTCTTT.